These 19 T cell receptor beta chains originate from one sample sequenced in a study of vaccination effects on CD4 cells after COVID-19. Their antigens remain unidentified. Clones were sequenced by immunoSEQ multiplex PCR, and TCRdb holds only the in-frame ones, with some missing. The sample lists 55,000 to 80,000 clones, 80% occurring once. Pools of viral peptides were used by the ViraFEST assay to expand antigen-specific CD4+ T cells ahead of sequencing. Once cultured for 9 to 11 days, the cells underwent separation to obtain CD4+ T cells. The healthy vaccine recipients, who had no prior SARS-CoV-2 infection, showed negative nucleocapsid antibodies. The sequences come from CD4+ T cells from PBMCs cultured with SARS-CoV-2 spike peptides, collected before COVID-19 vaccination. Every receptor here comes from a human donor who received a COVID-19 vaccine.

V gene TRBV5-1 combines with J gene TRBJ2-5; TRBD1 or TRBD2 may be the D gene (5 bases each). The CDR3 contains 15 residues. The germline CDR1 and CDR2 sequences are SGHRS and YFSETQ. The germline V and J ends were trimmed by 4 bases and 7 bases, with 20 bases remaining between them. CDR3 coding DNA: TGCGCCAGCAGCAGAGACAGCCTGGGGACGGGGACCCAGTACTTC. It yields the protein CASSRDSLGTGTQYF.

The chain recombines TRBV5-1 with TRBJ2-2; D unresolved. The CDR3 has 14 residues. The V gene lost 2 bases and the J gene lost 1 base, with 6 bases spanning the gap. Germline V gene sequence: CDR1 SGHRS, CDR2 YFSETQ. This CDR3 is CASSFYWNTGELFF. In nucleotides, the CDR3 is TGCGCCAGCAGCTTCTATTGGAACACCGGGGAGCTGTTTTTT.

The J gene is TRBJ2-1, the V gene TRBV5-1; 8 bases map to TRBD1. V dropped 3 bases and J dropped 5; count of bases not matched to a gene: 7. In germline, CDR1 is SGHRS, CDR2 YFSETQ. CDR3 length: 15 residues. Here the CDR3 DNA reads TGCGCCAGCAGCTGGACAGGGTTTGGGGACAATGAGCAGTTCTTC. Translated: CASSWTGFGDNEQFF.

This chain links TRBV5-1 with TRBJ2-2, with unresolved D. The CDR3 is made up of 14 amino acids. The germline gives CDR1 SGHRS, CDR2 YFSETQ. V dropped 0 bases and J dropped 8 bases, with 11 bases sitting between them. The DNA of the CDR3 is TGCGCCAGCAGCTTGGTATTAAACCCTGGGGAGCTGTTTTTT. This encodes CASSLVLNPGELFF. The whole variable domain, filled in from reference TRBV5-1 and TRBJ2-2, reads KAGVTQTPRYLIKTRGQQVTLSCSPISGHRSVSWYQQTPGQGLQFLFEYFSETQRNKGNFPGRFSGRQFSNSRSEMNVSTLELGDSALYLCASSLVLNPGELFFGEGSRLTVL.

The chain carries TRBV24-1 and TRBJ2-2; D remains ambiguous. V was clipped by 5 bases and J by 1 base, with 10 bases between them. The germline V gene has CDR1 KGHDR and CDR2 SFDVKD. CDR3 length: 15 amino acids. CDR3 sequence reads: CATSGNQVNTGELFF. CDR3 coding DNA: TGTGCCACCAGTGGTAATCAGGTGAACACCGGGGAGCTGTTTTTT.

The chain's CDR3 is CASPSEPYLSERGGKETQYF. The CDR3 bases are TGTGCCAGCCCATCTGAGCCTTACCTGTCGGAGCGGGGGGGAAAAGAGACCCAGTACTTC. This chain joins TRBV5-8 and TRBJ2-5; 10 bases map to TRBD2. CDR1 is SGHTS and CDR2 is YDEGEE in the germline V gene. V lost 7 bases, J lost 3 bases, and 24 bases stayed unmatched. This CDR3 is 20 amino acids long. The variable domain in full, completed from reference TRBV5-8 and TRBJ2-5, reads EAGVTQSPTHLIKTRGQQATLRCSPISGHTSVYWYQQALGLGLQFLLWYDEGEERNRGNFPPRFSGRQFPNYSSELNVNALELEDSALYLCASPSEPYLSERGGKETQYFGPGTRLLVL.

The rearrangement joins TRBV5-1 to TRBJ2-3; maybe TRBD1 (5 bases). V was trimmed by 2 bases and J by 1 base, leaving 11 bases between them. CDR1 and CDR2 from the germline V gene are SGHRS and YFSETQ. This CDR3 has 15 residues. The CDR3 DNA reads as TGCGCCAGCAGCTTACAAGGGGCGGGCACAGATACGCAGTATTTT. Amino acids: CASSLQGAGTDTQYF.

The genes are TRBV5-1 and TRBJ2-3, with a weak D call TRBD1 (5 bases). The CDR3 covers 14 residues. The V end lost 5 bases, the J end lost 3 bases, and 13 bases lay between the germline ends. Looked up from germline, CDR1 is SGHRS and CDR2 is YFSETQ. CDR3 amino acids: CASRKEYRTDTQYF. CDR3 nucleotides: TGCGCCAGCAGGAAAGAGTACAGGACAGATACGCAGTATTTT. Full variable domain (missing parts from reference TRBV5-1 and TRBJ2-3): KAGVTQTPRYLIKTRGQQVTLSCSPISGHRSVSWYQQTPGQGLQFLFEYFSETQRNKGNFPGRFSGRQFSNSRSEMNVSTLELGDSALYLCASRKEYRTDTQYFGPGTRLTVL.

The chain joins TRBV19 to TRBJ2-2; possibly TRBD1 for D (6 bases). The V end was cut by 6 bases, the J end by 4 bases, with 24 bases between. CDR1 LNHDA and CDR2 SQIVND come from the germline V gene (reference sequence). This CDR3 has 18 residues. The CDR3 DNA is TGTGCCAGTAGATCACCCCGTCAGACAGGAGACTTCACCGGGGAGCTGTTTTTT. It is translated as CASRSPRQTGDFTGELFF.

The chain is built from TRBV5-1 and TRBJ2-5; 9 bases map to TRBD1. CDR1 is SGHRS and CDR2 is YFSETQ in the germline V gene. This CDR3 has 15 amino acids. V lost 3 bases and J lost 5; bases outside the gene matches: 8. CDR3 amino acids: CASSSPGQGSETQYF. The DNA for the CDR3 is TGCGCCAGCAGCTCGCCGGGACAGGGATCGGAGACCCAGTACTTC.

The rearrangement uses TRBV28 and TRBJ2-7; D is possibly TRBD1 (5 bases). CDR1 MDHEN and CDR2 SYDVKM come from the germline V gene. The CDR3 consists of 16 residues. Between the trimmed V and J ends, which lost 4 bases and 2 bases, there was a span of 18 bases. Here the CDR3 DNA reads TGTGCCAGCAGTTCCCCGGAGACAGCCTCAACCTACGAGCAGTACGTC. Translation gives CASSSPETASTYEQYV.

This chain connects TRBV6-1 to TRBJ2-1; the D call may be TRBD1 or TRBD2 (5 bases each). The length of the CDR3 is 15 residues. Per germline, CDR1 MNHNS and CDR2 SASEGT. The germline V and J ends were trimmed by 3 bases and 5 bases, with 14 bases remaining between them. In DNA, the CDR3 is TGTGCCAGCAGTGAGGTTGGGGACCCCAACAATGAGCAGTTCTTC. It specifies CASSEVGDPNNEQFF.

Note on this clone: Other DNA sequences in the same sample also yield this CDR3. This sequence joins TRBV5-1 and TRBJ2-5, with 11 positions matching TRBD2. Germline CDR1 SGHRS, CDR2 YFSETQ. Trimming removed 0 bases from V and 5 bases from J; junction bases left unmatched: 3. The CDR3 loop spans 15 amino acids. CDR3 protein: CASSLVPSGGETQYF. The CDR3, as DNA: TGCGCCAGCAGCTTGGTTCCTAGCGGGGGGGAGACCCAGTACTTC.

This clone was picked up one time. The V call is TRBV12-3 or TRBV12-4, the J call TRBJ1-1, with D possibly matching TRBD1 (5 bases). The CDR3 sequence is 13 residues long. Trimming removed 5 bases at V and 1 base at J, with 8 bases between. The CDR3 nucleotides are TGTGCCAGCAGTCTAGGACAGAACACTGAAGCTTTCTTT. As protein: CASSLGQNTEAFF.

The chain uses TRBV24-1 and TRBJ1-1; D is unresolved. The V and J ends lost 7 bases and 0 bases respectively, with 11 bases between them. The CDR3 spans 14 residues. Per germline, CDR1 KGHDR and CDR2 SFDVKD. CDR3 nucleotide sequence: TGTGCCACCAGCCGGGCAGGTGTGAACACTGAAGCTTTCTTT. Its translation: CATSRAGVNTEAFF.

This clone came up a few times. The chain combines TRBV7-9 with TRBJ1-2; tentatively, D is TRBD1 (5 bases). The length of the CDR3 is 15 residues. Germline V gene sequence: CDR1 SEHNR, CDR2 FQNEAQ (reference sequence). Deletions cut 4 bases from V and 0 bases from J, with 12 bases between. The DNA of the CDR3 is TGTGCCAGCAGCTCCGGGACGGGGACTAACTATGGCTACACCTTC. Amino acid sequence: CASSSGTGTNYGYTF.

This clone was observed a handful of times. V is TRBV9 and J is TRBJ1-5, with a tentative D call TRBD1 (5 bases). The CDR3 totals 17 residues. Germline assignment: CDR1 SGDLS and CDR2 YYNGEE. V gave up 4 bases and J gave up 0 bases, with 17 bases separating them. CDR3 sequence (DNA): TGTGCCAGCAGCCCCACAGACAGCCTCTATAGCAATCAGCCCCAGCATTTT. It codes for CASSPTDSLYSNQPQHF. Looking up the rest from reference TRBV9 and TRBJ1-5 gives the full variable domain: DSGVTQTPKHLITATGQRVTLRCSPRSGDLSVYWYQQSLDQGLQFLIQYYNGEERAKGNILERFSAQQFPDLHSELNLSSLELGDSALYFCASSPTDSLYSNQPQHFGDGTRLSIL.

The chain has TRBV5-6 and TRBJ1-2, with 8 bases fitting TRBD1. The germline V gene has CDR1 SGHDT and CDR2 YYEEEE. V lost 4 bases and J lost 4; bases outside the gene matches: 15. This CDR3 is 17 amino acids long. Here the CDR3 reads CASSRLTGQGGGYGYTF. The DNA for the CDR3 is TGTGCCAGCAGCCGCCTTACCGGACAGGGAGGGGGCTATGGCTACACCTTC.

V is TRBV18 and J is TRBJ1-2; TRBD1 matches 7 bases. Germline trimming cut 5 bases from V and 4 bases from J; bases unmatched to any gene: 10. CDR3 size: 15 residues. CDR1 and CDR2 from the germline V gene are KGHSH and LQKENI. Here the CDR3 DNA reads TGTGCCAGCTCAGCGACAGGGATCTCTTCCTATGGCTACACCTTC. This encodes CASSATGISSYGYTF.